Presented here are 29 T cell receptor beta chains from one specimen sequenced in a study of spatial heterogeneity in lung cancer (dated by TCRdb to the late 2010s). Here is what the overall study found, with its caveats: The tumor nonsynonymous mutation count correlated with the number of expanded intratumoral alpha and beta TCRs.

The method was 5' RACE. For sequencing, a NextSeq 500 was employed. TCRdb reworked the public reads: Q25 trimming with fastp, MiXCR clone assembly, productive beta chains retained. Rows with a matching CDR3 protein are joined into one entry that keeps the most common DNA and genes. The table for this sample lists around 3,600 distinct CDR3 sequences; about 7% of them were counted only once. Jointly, the top ten make up 20% of the sample. Which antigens these TCRs recognize remains unknown. Read against the paper, the sample's time point label means: sample taken at primary tumor resection. The material was lung tumor tissue, obtained at surgery. These receptors came from a male donor with early-stage non-small cell lung cancer.

This clonotype was counted between two and nine times. This beta chain is a stray sequence in a library constructed for alpha chains; its clone size is not meaningful. The gene calls are TRBV20-1 and TRBJ1-5; unclear D gene. The CDR3 consists of 13 residues. V lost 3 bases and J lost 7, with 13 bases in between. From germline, CDR1 is DFQATT and CDR2 SNEGSKA (reference sequence). In DNA, the CDR3 is TGCAGTGCTAGCTTAGAGGGTTGGCAGCCCCAGCATTTT. Amino acid sequence: CSASLEGWQPQHF.

This clonotype was detected ten times or more. For a library built for alpha chains, this beta chain is a stray read; little rests on its size. This rearrangement joins TRBV5-6 to TRBJ2-7; 7 positions agree with TRBD1. Trimming took 2 bases from V and 6 from J; bases not matched to a gene: 8. There are 14 residues in the CDR3. From germline, CDR1 is SGHDT and CDR2 YYEEEE. The CDR3 region is CASSFDRVPSEQYF. CDR3 DNA sequence: TGTGCCAGCAGCTTCGACAGGGTCCCCTCCGAGCAGTACTTC.

By proportion, this clonotype is medium-sized. The library was built for alpha chains, so this beta chain is an off-target read and its size means little. The chain uses TRBV9 and TRBJ1-2, with D possibly matching TRBD1 (5 bases). Germline V gene data show CDR1 as SGDLS and CDR2 as YYNGEE. The V and J ends lost 3 bases and 1 base respectively, with 13 bases between them. The CDR3 runs 15 residues. CDR3 sequence: CASSGDSENNYGYTF. The CDR3 DNA reads as TGTGCCAGCAGCGGTGACAGTGAGAATAACTATGGCTACACCTTC.

This clonotype was recorded at least ten times. This beta chain is a stray sequence in a library constructed for alpha chains; its clone size is not meaningful. This chain connects TRBV20-1 to TRBJ1-1; TRBD1 agrees at 11 bases. The CDR3 covers 16 residues. The V gene end was trimmed by 6 bases and the J gene end by 2 bases; junction bases not matched to a gene: 11. Germline V gene data show CDR1 as DFQATT and CDR2 as SNEGSKA (reference sequence). The CDR3 protein is CSAWTGGHNFNTEAFF. The CDR3 DNA follows: TGCAGTGCGTGGACAGGGGGCCACAACTTCAACACTGAAGCTTTCTTT.

This clonotype was seen ten or more times. Because the library targeted alpha chains, this beta chain is an off-target read whose size means little. V usage is TRBV5-5 and J usage is TRBJ2-2; maybe TRBD1 (6 bases). The V gene lost 2 bases and the J gene lost 2 bases, with 16 bases spanning the gap. The V gene's germline CDR1 is SGHKS and CDR2 YYEKEE (reference sequence). The length of the CDR3 is 17 residues. The CDR3 DNA sequence: TGTGCCAGCAGCTTTAGAGGGGGAGCGGTTAACACCGGGGAGCTGTTTTTT. It encodes CASSFRGGAVNTGELFF.

This clonotype was seen repeatedly, ten times or more. Within a library made for alpha chains, this beta chain is off target, and its count is uninformative. The V and J genes are TRBV9 and TRBJ2-1; D is perhaps TRBD2 (6 bases). Trimming removed 0 bases from V and 6 bases from J, with 16 bases in between. The CDR3 extends over 16 amino acids. CDR1 is SGDLS, CDR2 YYNGEE, per germline. Written as DNA, the CDR3 is TGTGCCAGCAGCGTAGCGGGTACTAGCTCTGGCAATGAGCAGTTCTTC. Translated: CASSVAGTSSGNEQFF.

This clonotype was observed at least ten times. This beta chain is a stray sequence in a library constructed for alpha chains; its clone size is not meaningful. The chain combines TRBV5-1 with TRBJ2-3; D unclear. The V end lost 2 bases, the J end lost 0 bases, and 7 bases lay between the germline ends. Germline CDR1 and CDR2: SGHRS and YFSETQ. The CDR3 runs to 14 residues. This CDR3 reads CASSFGLSTDTQYF. The CDR3 DNA reads as TGCGCCAGCAGCTTCGGCCTCAGCACAGATACGCAGTATTTT.

By proportion, this clonotype is medium-sized. Being off target in a library aimed at alpha chains, this beta chain has a size of little meaning. J is TRBJ1-1 and V is TRBV7-9; TRBD1 matches at 7 bases. J was trimmed by 4 bases and V by 7 bases; bases with no gene match: 12. This CDR3 has 15 amino acids. Germline V gene sequence: CDR1 SEHNR, CDR2 FQNEAQ (reference sequence). CDR3 sequence (DNA): TGTGCCAGCATCACCCAGGGGGGTTTGGGCACTGAAGCTTTCTTT. This translates into CASITQGGLGTEAFF. Full variable domain (missing parts from reference TRBV7-9 and TRBJ1-1): DTGVSQNPRHKITKRGQNVTFRCDPISEHNRLYWYRQTLGQGPEFLTYFQNEAQLEKSRLLSDRFSAERPKGSFSTLEIQRTEQGDSAMYLCASITQGGLGTEAFFGQGTRLTVV.

Within the sample, this clonotype is medium-sized. This beta chain is off target for a library built for alpha chains, so its abundance means little. V usage is TRBV27 and J usage is TRBJ1-5; 12 bases are shared with TRBD1. Looked up from germline, CDR1 is MNHEY and CDR2 is SMNVEV (reference sequence). The V and J ends lost 5 bases and 6 bases, in that order; junction bases with no gene match: 8. The CDR3 length is 16 residues. The chain's CDR3 is CASSPWDRGRGQPQHF. The CDR3 coding sequence is TGTGCCAGCAGTCCCTGGGACAGGGGGCGCGGTCAGCCCCAGCATTTT.

Regarding this clonotype: This beta chain came through as a stray read in a library set up for alpha chains, and its size says little. The gene calls are TRBV6-5 and TRBJ2-1, with 10 bases fitting TRBD2. This CDR3 is built from 17 residues. Germline V gene data show CDR1 as MNHEY and CDR2 as SVGAGI. The ends lost 0 bases at V and 4 bases at J; junction bases unmatched: 6. The CDR3 nucleotides are TGTGCCAGCAGTTACTCTCCAGCGGGAGGGTTATACAATGAGCAGTTCTTC. Its protein is CASSYSPAGGLYNEQFF.

Concerning this clonotype: Within a library made for alpha chains, this beta chain is off target, and its count is uninformative. CDR3 coding DNA: TGTGCCAGCAGCCTTCGGACGGGTAGCAATCAGCCCCAGCATTTT. It translates to CASSLRTGSNQPQHF. This sequence joins TRBV4-2 and TRBJ1-5; D not certain. Trimming left V 4 bases short and J 0 bases short, with 10 bases between. The germline V gene has CDR1 LGHNA and CDR2 YNFKEQ. CDR3 length: 15 amino acids.

This clonotype is deemed medium-sized. This beta chain is a stray sequence in a library constructed for alpha chains; its clone size is not meaningful. This chain joins TRBV24-1 and TRBJ2-1, with TRBD1 matching over 11 bases. The CDR3 loop spans 17 amino acids. With V trimmed by 12 bases and J by 7 bases, 19 bases remained unmatched. CDR1 and CDR2 (germline): KGHDR, SFDVKD. The CDR3 DNA sequence: TGTGCCTCCTCCACCAGTGGGGGGGGACAGGGGGTAAATGAGCAGTTCTTC. This encodes CASSTSGGGQGVNEQFF.

This clonotype is labeled as medium-sized. This beta chain turned up in a library designed for alpha chains; as an off-target read, its abundance says little. The CDR3 loop is CSAERGYEQYF. The CDR3 nucleotides are TGCAGTGCGGAGAGAGGGTACGAGCAGTACTTC. The gene calls are TRBV20-1 and TRBJ2-7; possibly TRBD2 for D (5 bases). The CDR3 loop spans 11 amino acids. V lost 6 bases and J 4 bases, leaving 10 bases between the germline ends. Germline CDR1 reads DFQATT; CDR2 reads SNEGSKA (reference sequence).

This clonotype rates as medium-sized. A library made for alpha chains picked up this beta chain off target, so its size means little. V and J are TRBV23-1 and TRBJ1-5; no definite D call. TRBV23-1 is reported as an ORF; its role is uncertain. The V and J ends lost 4 bases and 2 bases respectively, with 9 bases between them. The CDR3 consists of 14 residues. CDR3 bases: TGCGCCAGCAGTCGCGGGAGGGGCAATCAGCCCCAGCATTTT. It translates to CASSRGRGNQPQHF.

Points on this clonotype: This beta chain slipped into a library made for alpha chains as a stray read, so its size is not meaningful. The J gene is TRBJ1-2, the V gene TRBV6-2 or TRBV6-3, with 9 bases lining up with TRBD1. The germline V gene encodes CDR1 MNHEY and CDR2 SVGEGT. The CDR3 runs 18 residues. Trimming removed 5 bases from V and 0 bases from J; junction bases left unmatched: 13. The DNA for the CDR3 is TGTGCCAGCAGTGAGCCCCCGGGACAGGGCTTAACTAACTATGGCTACACCTTC. Amino acids: CASSEPPGQGLTNYGYTF.

By sample share, this clonotype is medium-sized (0.01 to 0.1%). This beta chain is a stray read from a library made for alpha chains; its abundance is not meaningful. The chain links TRBV29-1 to TRBJ1-1; no definite D call. V lost 4 bases and J 6 bases, leaving 6 bases between the germline ends. Germline CDR1 and CDR2: SQVTM and ANQGSEA. CDR3 size: 10 residues. CDR3 sequence (DNA): TGCAGCGTTGGAGTGGCTGAAGCTTTCTTT. As protein: CSVGVAEAFF. The complete variable domain, with remaining parts taken from reference TRBV29-1 and TRBJ1-1, reads SAVISQKPSRDICQRGTSLTIQCQVDSQVTMMFWYRQQPGQSLTLIATANQGSEATYESGFVIDKFPISRPNLTFSTLTVSNMSPEDSSIYLCSVGVAEAFFGQGTRLTVV.

Remarks on this clonotype: Little can be read into the size of this beta chain, an off-target read in a library designed for alpha chains. The rearrangement uses TRBV20-1 and TRBJ2-7; TRBD1 aligns across 9 bases. The CDR3 consists of 14 residues. With 6 bases clipped from V and 2 bases from J, the junction kept 8 bases outside the gene matches. Per the germline V gene, CDR1 is DFQATT and CDR2 is SNEGSKA (reference sequence). This CDR3 reads CSAMAGTGTYEQYF. The CDR3 region has the DNA TGCAGTGCCATGGCTGGGACAGGGACCTACGAGCAGTACTTC.

This clonotype was counted many times. This beta chain is a stray read from a library made for alpha chains; its abundance is not meaningful. The V call is TRBV20-1, the J call TRBJ2-3; TRBD2 is a possible D gene (5 bases). Per germline, CDR1 DFQATT and CDR2 SNEGSKA (reference sequence). The CDR3 is 14 residues long. With 1 base removed from V and 2 bases from J, the gap between germline ends came to 10 bases. CDR3 DNA: TGCAGTGCTAGAGGCGCGGGCACCACAGATACGCAGTATTTT. Translation: CSARGAGTTDTQYF.

In its sample, this clonotype was seen many times. Since the library was made to target alpha chains, this beta chain is a stray read and its abundance is not meaningful. The V call is TRBV4-3, the J call TRBJ2-6, with 9 bases lining up with TRBD1. The CDR3 sequence is 20 residues long. V shed 9 bases, J shed 0 bases, and the junction held 18 bases outside the gene matches. CDR1 LGHNA and CDR2 YSLEER come from the germline V gene. The CDR3 coding sequence is TGCGCCAGACCTCCGGGACAGGGAGAGTTGGGCATCTCTGGGGCCAACGTCCTGACTTTC. Amino acid sequence: CARPPGQGELGISGANVLTF.

This clonotype was picked up many times. The size of this beta chain means little, since it is a stray read in a library made for alpha chains. This chain connects TRBV6-2 or TRBV6-3 to TRBJ2-1; TRBD1 might be the D (8 bases). The CDR3 consists of 15 residues. From germline, CDR1 is MNHEY and CDR2 SVGEGT. V lost 6 bases to trimming and J lost 5 bases, with 17 bases between them. The CDR3 region has the DNA TGTGCCAGCAGCGAACAGGGGGGGACTCACAATGAGCAGTTCTTC. It encodes CASSEQGGTHNEQFF.

This clonotype counts as medium-sized. Little can be read into the size of this beta chain, an off-target read in a library designed for alpha chains. The CDR3 is CASSQGTSSYEQYF. Here the CDR3 DNA reads TGCGCCAGCAGCCAAGGGACTAGCTCCTACGAGCAGTACTTC. The chain uses TRBV4-3 and TRBJ2-7; 7 bases are a match to TRBD2. The ends lost 1 base at V and 0 bases at J; junction bases unmatched: 0. The CDR3 is 14 amino acids. Per the germline V gene, CDR1 is LGHNA and CDR2 is YSLEER.

With respect to this clonotype: Little can be read into the size of this beta chain, an off-target read in a library designed for alpha chains. The CDR3 spells CSVRQGAGANVLTF. Here the CDR3 DNA reads TGCAGCGTACGACAGGGGGCTGGGGCCAACGTCCTGACTTTC. The chain joins TRBV29-1 to TRBJ2-6, with TRBD1 identical over 9 bases. Germline V gene sequence: CDR1 SQVTM, CDR2 ANQGSEA. The V segment lost 6 bases and the J segment 2 bases; nucleotides outside the gene matches: 2. This CDR3 has 14 residues.

In regard to this clonotype: Found in a library prepared for alpha chains, this beta chain is an off-target read, and its abundance has little meaning. The chain uses TRBV27 and TRBJ1-2, with D maybe TRBD1 (6 bases). Per the germline V gene, CDR1 is MNHEY and CDR2 is SMNVEV (reference sequence). CDR3 length: 13 residues. V dropped 5 bases and J dropped 4 bases, with 11 bases sitting between them. CDR3 residues: CASSETGSYGYTF. The DNA of the CDR3 is TGTGCCAGCAGTGAGACAGGATCCTATGGCTACACCTTC.

This clonotype is labeled medium-sized. This beta chain is an off-target read within a library intended for alpha chains, so its frequency means little. CDR3 in DNA: TGTGCCAGCAGGCGGGGAGGGGGTAATTCACCCCTCCACTTT. It specifies CASRRGGGNSPLHF. The V and J genes are TRBV12-3 or TRBV12-4 and TRBJ1-6; D is perhaps TRBD1 (6 bases). The CDR3 consists of 14 residues. V lost 6 bases and J lost 6, with 12 bases in between.

A word on this clonotype: A library made for alpha chains picked up this beta chain off target, so its size means little. The V and J genes are TRBV25-1 and TRBJ1-6; no firm D call. The CDR3 is 19 amino acids. Trimming cost V 3 bases and J 0 bases, with 18 bases left between them. CDR1 and CDR2 (germline): MGHDK, SYGVNS. For the CDR3, the DNA is TGTGCCAGCAGTGAGCCTTGGACGTCCGGAACCTCCTATAATTCACCCCTCCACTTT. This encodes CASSEPWTSGTSYNSPLHF.

In its sample, this clonotype is medium-sized. This beta chain was picked up by a library intended for alpha chains and is off target, so its count carries little meaning. The J gene is TRBJ2-2, the V gene TRBV12-5; TRBD1 agrees at 8 bases. Per the germline V gene, CDR1 is LGHNT and CDR2 is FRNRAP. The CDR3 is 13 amino acids. V shed 1 base and J 13 bases; nucleotides not matched to a gene: 5. As DNA, the CDR3 is TGTGCTAGTGGTTTGGCAGGGGGCGCAAGGCTGTTTTTT. This sequence encodes CASGLAGGARLFF.

This clonotype was seen many times. The library was built for alpha chains, so this beta chain is an off-target read and its size means little. The chain couples TRBV28 to TRBJ1-1, with 7 nucleotides matching TRBD1. CDR1 MDHEN and CDR2 SYDVKM come from the germline V gene. Losses at the gene ends were 2 bases for V and 5 bases for J; bases not matched to a gene: 5. The CDR3 runs 14 residues. CDR3 sequence reads: CASSLPLTGTEAFF. Here the CDR3 DNA reads TGTGCCAGCAGTTTACCCCTGACAGGGACTGAAGCTTTCTTT.

This clonotype is medium-sized. With the library built for alpha chains, this beta chain is off target and its frequency is not meaningful. The chain links TRBV6-2 or TRBV6-3 to TRBJ1-2; D is perhaps TRBD1 (6 bases). V shed 0 bases and J shed 4 bases, with 9 bases lying between them. From germline, CDR1 is MNHEY and CDR2 SVGEGT. The CDR3 has 14 amino acids. CDR3 nucleotide sequence: TGTGCCAGCAGTTACTCTGGACAGACCTATGGCTACACCTTC. Translated, it gives CASSYSGQTYGYTF.

This clonotype has ten or more counts. The library was designed around alpha chains, so this beta chain is a stray read whose abundance carries little weight. The J gene is TRBJ1-3, the V gene TRBV29-1, with D possibly being TRBD1 (6 bases). Germline lookup yields CDR1 SQVTM and CDR2 ANQGSEA. The CDR3 covers 12 residues. The V and J ends lost 8 bases and 4 bases respectively, with 12 bases between them. The CDR3: CSIGDTGNTIYF. DNA for the CDR3: TGCAGCATCGGGGACACGGGAAACACCATATATTTT. The whole variable domain, filled in from reference TRBV29-1 and TRBJ1-3, reads SAVISQKPSRDICQRGTSLTIQCQVDSQVTMMFWYRQQPGQSLTLIATANQGSEATYESGFVIDKFPISRPNLTFSTLTVSNMSPEDSSIYLCSIGDTGNTIYFGEGSWLTVV.